These 30 T cell receptor beta chains share one sample of origin, sequenced in a study of control samples from healthy donors and cancer patients. TCRdb's copy holds only in-frame clones and misses some; the assay was immunoSEQ multiplex PCR. Of approximately 59,000 clones listed, 87% are singletons. Sequenced sample: PBMCs. The receptors were gathered from a woman aged 55 to 70 with lung cancer.

This clone has a handful of counts. The chain carries TRBV7-2 and TRBJ1-3; D not resolved. The CDR3 contains 15 residues. V lost 1 base and J 4 bases, leaving 11 bases between the germline ends. Germline V CDR1 and CDR2: SGHTA, FQGNSA. The DNA of the CDR3 is TGTGCCAGCAGCTTAGAATTTATGCAGGGAAACACCATATATTTT. It specifies CASSLEFMQGNTIYF.

The chain combines TRBV7-9 with TRBJ1-2; tentatively, D is TRBD1 (5 bases). V was shortened by 5 bases and J by 4 bases, with 17 bases between the two germline ends. This CDR3 has 15 amino acids. Per the germline V gene, CDR1 is SEHNR and CDR2 is FQNEAQ (reference sequence). CDR3 nucleotides: TGTGCCAGCAGCCCCCTTGGACTCCAGGGCTATGGCTACACCTTC. It translates to CASSPLGLQGYGYTF.

The genes are TRBV2 and TRBJ1-1; perhaps TRBD1 as D (6 bases). The CDR3 covers 14 residues. CDR1 is SNHLY and CDR2 is FYNNEI in the germline V gene. Trimming stripped 5 bases from V and 10 bases from J, with 20 bases between. Here the CDR3 DNA reads TGTGCCAGCAGTAAAATCAATCAGGGGACCGGAGCTTTCTTT. Protein sequence: CASSKINQGTGAFF. Full variable domain (missing parts from reference TRBV2 and TRBJ1-1): EPEVTQTPSHQVTQMGQEVILRCVPISNHLYFYWYRQILGQKVEFLVSFYNNEISEKSEIFDDQFSVERPDGSNFTLKIRSTKLEDSAMYFCASSKINQGTGAFFGQGTRLTVV.

This chain joins TRBV6-5 and TRBJ2-3; D might be TRBD1 (6 bases). The CDR3 sequence is 13 residues long. CDR1 MNHEY and CDR2 SVGAGI come from the germline V gene. The germline V and J ends were trimmed by 6 bases and 3 bases, with 10 bases remaining between them. CDR3 residues: CASRTGLTDTQYF. Here the CDR3 DNA reads TGTGCCAGCAGGACAGGCCTTACAGATACGCAGTATTTT.

A single count supports this clone. The rearrangement links TRBV5-1 to TRBJ2-5; D not resolved. The V end was cut by 1 base, the J end by 5 bases, with 12 bases between. This CDR3 contains 14 residues. The V gene's germline CDR1 is SGHRS and CDR2 YFSETQ. The CDR3 here is CASSLQRQGETQYF. CDR3 DNA sequence: TGCGCCAGCAGCTTGCAGCGCCAAGGGGAGACCCAGTACTTC.

V is TRBV7-9 and J is TRBJ1-4, with D tentatively TRBD1 (6 bases). Trimming removed 5 bases from V and 2 bases from J, with 21 bases in between. CDR1 is SEHNR, CDR2 FQNEAQ, per germline (reference sequence). The CDR3 is made up of 18 amino acids. CDR3 in DNA: TGTGCCAGCAGCCCTGCCGGGAGGGGGTTTGCTACTAATGAAAAACTGTTTTTT. Translated, it gives CASSPAGRGFATNEKLFF.

The genes are TRBV10-3 and TRBJ2-6; D gene unclear. The CDR3 is 17 amino acids. CDR1 is ENHRY and CDR2 is SYGVKD in the germline V gene. The germline V and J ends were trimmed by 1 base and 1 base, with 11 bases remaining between them. The CDR3 spells CAISEFTTMSGANVLTF. The DNA of the CDR3 is TGTGCCATCAGTGAGTTCACAACAATGTCTGGGGCCAACGTCCTGACTTTC.

V is TRBV11-3 and J is TRBJ2-1, with 13 bases that match TRBD2. The V and J ends lost 5 bases and 8 bases, in that order; junction bases with no gene match: 12. The CDR3 is made up of 17 amino acids. CDR1 and CDR2 from the germline V gene are SGHNT and YENEEA. CDR3 loop: CASSRRGLAGKNDEQFF. Written as DNA, the CDR3 is TGTGCCAGCAGCCGACGGGGACTAGCGGGAAAGAATGATGAGCAGTTCTTC.

The chain is built from TRBV30 and TRBJ2-7, with D perhaps matching TRBD2 (6 bases). Germline CDR1 is GTSNPN and CDR2 is SVGIG (reference sequence). The CDR3 length is 12 residues. Trimming pared 7 bases from V and 0 bases from J, leaving 10 bases between. The chain's CDR3 is CALGGASYEQYF. The CDR3, as DNA: TGTGCCTTGGGGGGTGCCTCCTACGAGCAGTACTTC.

The sample holds a few counts of this clone. The chain combines TRBV7-6 with TRBJ2-5, with 7 bases matching TRBD2. This CDR3 region has 18 residues. The V segment lost 4 bases and the J segment 2 bases; nucleotides outside the gene matches: 16. The V gene's germline CDR1 is SGHVS and CDR2 FNYEAQ. CDR3 in amino acids: CASSYLAWGGSGQETQYF. CDR3 in DNA: TGTGCCAGCAGCTACTTGGCATGGGGCGGGAGTGGACAAGAGACCCAGTACTTC.

This clone was counted a few times. This chain connects TRBV29-1 to TRBJ2-7, with a weak D call TRBD2 (6 bases). V lost 7 bases and J lost 0, with 10 bases in between. Germline CDR1 and CDR2: SQVTM and ANQGSEA. The length of the CDR3 is 12 residues. The CDR3 DNA reads TGCAGCGCTCGGGGGAGCTCCTACGAGCAGTACTTC. It codes for CSARGSSYEQYF.

This chain links TRBV19 with TRBJ2-7; D not certain. Trimming took 2 bases from V and 2 from J, leaving 7 bases between them. The length of the CDR3 is 13 residues. Germline CDR1 is LNHDA and CDR2 is SQIVND (reference sequence). DNA for the CDR3: TGTGCCAGTAGTATAAATTATGCCTACGAGCAGTACTTC. This translates into CASSINYAYEQYF.

This sequence joins TRBV28 and TRBJ2-7; 11 bases match TRBD2. Germline V gene data show CDR1 as MDHEN and CDR2 as SYDVKM. The ends lost 5 bases at V and 5 bases at J; junction bases unmatched: 5. The CDR3 has 14 amino acids. CDR3 sequence (DNA): TGTGCCAGCAGTCTACTAGCGGGAGTGAACGAGCAGTACTTC. Residues: CASSLLAGVNEQYF.

The V and J genes are TRBV4-1 and TRBJ2-3; 7 nucleotides match TRBD2. After removal of 0 bases from V and 5 bases from J, the junction contained 8 bases not matched to a gene. The germline V gene encodes CDR1 MGHRA and CDR2 YSYEKL. The CDR3 totals 16 residues. CDR3 nucleotides: TGCGCCAGCAGCCAAGATATGAGGGAGGGCCAAGATACGCAGTATTTT. Translation: CASSQDMREGQDTQYF.

V usage is TRBV6-5 and J usage is TRBJ2-5, with a possible D match to TRBD2 (5 bases). Trimming left V 0 bases short and J 3 bases short, with 11 bases between. This CDR3 spans 15 amino acids. Germline V gene data show CDR1 as MNHEY and CDR2 as SVGAGI. CDR3 in amino acids: CASSYSTLVKETQYF. In nucleotides, the CDR3 is TGTGCCAGCAGTTACTCGACACTAGTTAAAGAGACCCAGTACTTC.

The chain has TRBV7-9 and TRBJ2-3; D gene unclear. The germline V gene encodes CDR1 SEHNR and CDR2 FQNEAQ (reference sequence). The ends were cut back, 0 bases at V and 6 bases at J, with 7 bases in the middle. This CDR3 is built from 13 residues. The chain's CDR3 is CASSLAAADTQYF. In nucleotides, the CDR3 is TGTGCCAGCAGCTTAGCGGCGGCTGATACGCAGTATTTT.

This chain uses TRBV12-3 or TRBV12-4 with TRBJ1-1; D not certain. The CDR3 extends over 12 amino acids. V was cut by 3 bases and J by 5 bases, with 7 bases left in between. The CDR3 bases are TGTGCCAGCAGTTTCCGGTCGACTGAAGCTTTCTTT. This sequence encodes CASSFRSTEAFF.

This chain links TRBV19 with TRBJ1-2, with 8 bases fitting TRBD1. The germline CDR1 and CDR2 sequences are LNHDA and SQIVND (reference sequence). This CDR3 region has 15 residues. V gave up 10 bases and J gave up 0 bases; unmatched junction bases: 10. The CDR3 DNA is TGTGCCACTTCGACAGGGGCAGGAGCTAACTATGGCTACACCTTC. It is translated as CATSTGAGANYGYTF.

The chain couples TRBV20-1 to TRBJ2-1, with D uncertain. In germline, CDR1 is DFQATT, CDR2 SNEGSKA (reference sequence). V lost 0 bases to trimming and J lost 15 bases, with 12 bases between them. CDR3 length: 11 amino acids. This chain's CDR3 is CSARDGLKLFF. CDR3 DNA sequence: TGCAGTGCTAGAGACGGGCTAAAGCTGTTCTTC.

The chain links TRBV4-1 to TRBJ2-2; 7 bases are shared with TRBD2. The germline V gene has CDR1 MGHRA and CDR2 YSYEKL. CDR3 length equals 16 residues. Unmatched junction bases numbered 6, after V lost 0 bases and J lost 5 bases. The CDR3 nucleotides read TGCGCCAGCAGCCAAGATCGGGGAGGGAGGACCGGGGAGCTGTTTTTT. It encodes CASSQDRGGRTGELFF.

This chain connects TRBV6-5 to TRBJ1-4; D not resolved. Germline loops: CDR1 MNHEY, CDR2 SVGAGI. The germline V and J ends were trimmed by 2 bases and 6 bases, with 16 bases remaining between them. The CDR3 spans 16 residues. CDR3 sequence (DNA): TGTGCCAGCAGTTACCCTGGGCCGGGCGGGGATGAAAAACTGTTTTTT. Its translation: CASSYPGPGGDEKLFF.

This clone was detected once. V gene TRBV6-1 combines with J gene TRBJ2-3, with 7 bases identical to TRBD2. This CDR3 is 16 amino acids long. Looked up from germline, CDR1 is MNHNS and CDR2 is SASEGT. V trimming: 1 base; J trimming: 7 bases; junction bases outside the gene matches: 11. CDR3 sequence reads: CASSEVRSGNGYTQYF. CDR3 in DNA: TGTGCCAGCAGTGAAGTTAGGAGCGGGAATGGGTATACGCAGTATTTT.

The rearrangement joins TRBV20-1 to TRBJ1-5; D gene ambiguous. The V end was cut by 3 bases, the J end by 7 bases, with 10 bases between. This CDR3 is 12 amino acids long. Germline V gene sequence: CDR1 DFQATT, CDR2 SNEGSKA (reference sequence). The CDR3 sequence is CSASTGSQPQHF. The DNA of the CDR3 is TGCAGTGCTAGTACGGGGTCCCAGCCCCAGCATTTT.

On this clone itself: The junction and the germline gene differ at one end; a read error may be behind it. The rearrangement links TRBV7-7 to TRBJ2-7, with 7 bases matching TRBD1. This CDR3 is 17 amino acids long. From germline, CDR1 is SSHAT and CDR2 FNYEAQ (reference sequence). CDR3 DNA: TGTGCTAGCAGCTTAGTGCAAAGGGACAGAGAGTCCTACGAGCAGTACTTC. The encoded protein is CASSLVQRDRESYEQYF.

The V call is TRBV2, the J call TRBJ2-2; no reliable D call. Trimming cost V 4 bases and J 0 bases, with 9 bases left between them. This CDR3 region has 15 residues. Germline V lookup: CDR1 SNHLY, CDR2 FYNNEI. The CDR3 loop is CASSGRPANTGELFF. CDR3 coding DNA: TGTGCCAGCAGTGGCAGACCCGCGAACACCGGGGAGCTGTTTTTT.

The chain has TRBV7-2 and TRBJ1-4; 7 bases align to TRBD1. The V gene end was trimmed by 3 bases and the J gene end by 3 bases; junction bases not matched to a gene: 1. The CDR3 spans 14 residues. Per germline, CDR1 SGHTA and CDR2 FQGNSA. The CDR3 nucleotides are TGTGCCAGCAGCTTGGGGACAGCTAATGAAAAACTGTTTTTT. Translation gives CASSLGTANEKLFF.

This clone was recorded only once. The rearrangement links TRBV6-5 to TRBJ1-5, with a possible D match to TRBD1 (5 bases). V was pared by 8 bases and J by 5 bases, with 16 bases between. This CDR3 comprises 14 residues. Per the germline V gene, CDR1 is MNHEY and CDR2 is SVGAGI. CDR3 sequence reads: CASARGQPDQPQHF. The CDR3, as DNA: TGTGCCAGCGCCCGAGGACAACCGGATCAGCCCCAGCATTTT.

This rearrangement joins TRBV3-1 (or the pseudogene TRBV3-2) to TRBJ1-3; D may be TRBD1 (5 bases). Between the trimmed V and J ends, which lost 0 bases and 4 bases, there was a span of 13 bases. This CDR3 has 16 residues. Germline V lookup: CDR1 LGHDT, CDR2 YNNKEL (reference sequence). CDR3 nucleotides: TGTGCCAGCAGCCAAGATCGAATTAACAGGGGAAACACCATATATTTT. This translates into CASSQDRINRGNTIYF.

The rearrangement uses TRBV5-5 and TRBJ1-5, with D possibly TRBD1 on 6 matching bases. The CDR3 sequence is 14 residues long. CDR1 is SGHKS and CDR2 is YYEKEE in the germline V gene (reference sequence). V dropped 4 bases and J dropped 6 bases, with 14 bases sitting between them. The CDR3 DNA follows: TGTGCCAGCAGCGTGCAACAGGGCGGTCAGCCCCAGCATTTT. Translating it yields CASSVQQGGQPQHF.

The V and J genes are TRBV6-6 and TRBJ2-7; the D is unclear. The V gene's germline CDR1 is MNHNY and CDR2 SVGAGI (reference sequence). The CDR3 runs to 11 residues. The ends were cut back, 8 bases at V and 7 bases at J, with 12 bases in the middle. In DNA form, the CDR3 reads TGTGCCAGCGCGTACAAAACGGAGCAGTACTTC. Translation gives CASAYKTEQYF.